This T cell receptor beta chain was documented in a study of cytomegalovirus exposure and HLA in healthy donors. Findings and caveats of the study: In vitro experiments confirmed that three CMV-associated chains were specific for CMV antigens. Cytomegalovirus association was assigned to under 200 TCR beta chains. In a later analysis, first-cohort TCR clusters were found to tend to co-occur in the 90 to 150 validation repertoires.

As for this clone: Its antigen is not identified.

V lost 6 bases, J lost 7 bases, and 18 bases lay in between. Germline CDR1 reads MDHEN; CDR2 reads SYDVKM. The CDR3 spans 14 residues. Produced via immunoSEQ multiplex PCR; TCRdb's table is partial and in-frame only. The sample holds roughly 130,000 clones; roughly 90% are singletons and the top ten take less than 3%. The sequence was collected from a man between 18 and 35 years old in good health and CMV-seronegative. The sample consisted of PBMCs. This rearrangement joins TRBV28 to TRBJ1-2; tentatively, D is TRBD1 (5 bases). In DNA, the CDR3 is TGTGCCAGCAGCCCCCCGGGGGAGGTCTCTGGCTACACCTTC. Protein sequence: CASSPPGEVSGYTF.